These T cell receptor beta chains were read from a single sample in a study of blood T cells in healthy people across ages. TCRdb itself ran the 5' RACE reads through MiXCR, one entry per CDR3 protein. The table shows 550,000 to 750,000 distinct CDR3 sequences, with about 21% occurring only once. What was sequenced was blood. The source of these receptors is a man between 65 and 85 years old in good health. The CDR3 runs from the conserved cysteine through the conserved F or W. D genes are given only for firm matches. Not every row has a clone size; where given, it reads once, few, many or a size class.

size	D	V	J	DNA	CDR3
NA	NA	TRBV6-6	TRBJ2-7	TGTGCCAGCAGTTACTTGGGTCAGGGAAACGAGCAGTACTTC	CASSYLGQGNEQYF
few	NA	TRBV6-5	TRBJ2-7	TGTGCCAGCAGTTACTCGATAGGAGGGAGCGAGCAGTACTTC	CASSYSIGGSEQYF
NA	TRBD2	TRBV9	TRBJ2-7	TGTGCCAGCAGCGTAGGAGGGACTAGCGGATACGAGCAGTACTTC	CASSVGGTSGYEQYF
many	NA	TRBV3-1	TRBJ2-7	TGTGCCAGCAGCCAATACGGTGGGGGGGCCCGCTACGAGCAGTACTTC	CASSQYGGGARYEQYF
NA	NA	TRBV2	TRBJ2-7	TGTGCCAGCTTTGAGTATCCCTACGAGCAGTACTTC	CASFEYPYEQYF
once	NA	TRBV5-1	TRBJ2-2	TGCGCCAGCGGCTCTCCGGGACTGAACACCGGGGAGCTGTTTTTT	CASGSPGLNTGELFF
NA	TRBD1	TRBV6-1	TRBJ2-3	TGTGCCAGCAGTGAAGTCCTGACAGGGGGCACAGATACGCAGTATTTT	CASSEVLTGGTDTQYF
few	NA	TRBV12-3/TRBV12-4	TRBJ2-7	TGTGCCAGCAGTCCCTCGGGGGGCTCCTACGAGCAGCACTTC	CASSPSGGSYEQHF
few	NA	TRBV29-1	TRBJ2-1	TGCAGCGTTGAAACGGGGGACCCTAGCTCCTACAATGAGCAGTTCTTC	CSVETGDPSSYNEQFF
few	TRBD2	TRBV27	TRBJ2-1	TGTGCCAGCAGTCAAATTAGCGGGAGGGCCAACAATGAGCAGTTCTTC	CASSQISGRANNEQFF
NA	TRBD2	TRBV20-1	TRBJ2-3	TGCAGTGCTAGTAAAGGCGGGAGTGGCACAGATACGCAGTATTTT	CSASKGGSGTDTQYF
few	NA	TRBV28	TRBJ1-2	TGTGCCAGCAGTTTAATGACAGGCGGCTACACCTTC	CASSLMTGGYTF
few	NA	TRBV5-1	TRBJ2-5	TGCGCCAGCAGCTTATTCTCGGGGCAGCAAGAGACCCAGTACTTC	CASSLFSGQQETQYF
many	TRBD1	TRBV11-2	TRBJ2-7	TGTGCCAGCAGCGTCAACCGGGACAGCTCCTACGAGCAGTACTTC	CASSVNRDSSYEQYF
once	NA	TRBV7-2	TRBJ2-1	TGTGCCAGCACTTCCGAAAGGTTTTACGATGAGCAGTTCTTC	CASTSERFYDEQFF
NA	NA	TRBV4-3	TRBJ1-1	TGCGCCAGCAGCCGGAGCTTCGACACTGAAGCTTTCTTT	CASSRSFDTEAFF
few	TRBD1	TRBV20-1	TRBJ2-7	TGCAGTGCTATGGCAGGGGGCGGGAACGAGCAGTACTTC	CSAMAGGGNEQYF
once	NA	TRBV9	TRBJ2-2	TGTGCCAGCAGCGTAGATATGGGGGGGGCTGTCAACACCGGGGAGCTGTTTTTT	CASSVDMGGAVNTGELFF
few	NA	TRBV28	TRBJ2-7	TGTGCCAGCAGTCACAGGGATATCTACGAGCAGTACTTC	CASSHRDIYEQYF
NA	TRBD1	TRBV20-1	TRBJ1-3	TGCAGTGCAAAAGACAGGGTAGCGGGAAACACCATATATTTT	CSAKDRVAGNTIYF
few	NA	TRBV5-1	TRBJ2-7	TGCGCCAGCAGAGGGGGGAGAGCGGAGACCTACGAGCAGTACTTC	CASRGGRAETYEQYF
few	TRBD2	TRBV7-3	TRBJ2-3	TGTGCCAGCAGCTTAATCGGACTAGCGGGAGGGGGAGATACGCAGTATTTT	CASSLIGLAGGGDTQYF
many	TRBD2	TRBV28	TRBJ2-1	TGTGCCTCAGGGCGGGAGCTCTCCTACAATGAGCAGTTCTTC	CASGRELSYNEQFF
few	NA	TRBV12-3/TRBV12-4	TRBJ2-3	TGTGCCAGCAGTTGGGGACAAAGCACAGATACGCAGTATTTT	CASSWGQSTDTQYF
NA	TRBD2	TRBV20-1	TRBJ2-1	TGCAGTGCTAGGGGGCTAGCGGGAGTAAATTACAATGAGCAGTTCTTC	CSARGLAGVNYNEQFF
few	NA	TRBV12-3/TRBV12-4	TRBJ1-4	TGTGCCAGCAGCCGACATTACAGGGCCAGCAATGAAAAACTGTTTTTT	CASSRHYRASNEKLFF
few	NA	TRBV18	TRBJ2-3	TGTGCCAGCTCACCACCTGGCTTGGTCCGGAGAGCTAGCACAGATACGCAGTATTTT	CASSPPGLVRRASTDTQYF
many	NA	TRBV5-1	TRBJ1-2	TGCGCCAGCAGCTTTGACAGAAGCGACTATGGCTACACCTTC	CASSFDRSDYGYTF